The 6 T cell receptor beta chains listed next were all sequenced from one sample in a study of CD8 T cells in Susac syndrome (dated by TCRdb to between 2018 and 2021). Libraries were constructed by the immunoSEQ multiplex PCR assay. RNA was extracted using the RNeasy kit, and about 0.45 to 1 ug of the RNA was reverse transcribed with random hexamers. TCRdb reprocessed the public reads (quality trimming at Q25 with fastp, clone calling with MiXCR) and kept in-frame beta chains. Merged by CDR3 protein, the rows form single entries marked with the most common genes and DNA. The sample table records under 200,000 distinct CDR3 sequences; roughly 95% of these occur just once. Together, the top ten hold less than 0.11% of the sample. Sequencing used CD4+ T cells from PBMCs. Receptors were obtained from a human donor in good health.

The chain employs TRBV5-1 and TRBJ1-2; 7 bases map to TRBD1. CDR3 size: 18 residues. Germline V gene sequence: CDR1 SGHRS, CDR2 YFSETQ. The V gene end was trimmed by 1 base and the J gene end by 4 bases; junction bases not matched to a gene: 16. The CDR3 here is CASSLTLLGTAEGYGYTF. The CDR3 nucleotides read TGCGCCAGCAGCTTGACACTCCTCGGGACAGCTGAGGGCTATGGCTACACCTTC. Supplemented by reference TRBV5-1 and TRBJ1-2, the full variable domain reads KAGVTQTPRYLIKTRGQQVTLSCSPISGHRSVSWYQQTPGQGLQFLFEYFSETQRNKGNFPGRFSGRQFSNSRSEMNVSTLELGDSALYLCASSLTLLGTAEGYGYTFGSGTRLTVV.

This clonotype was recorded only once. The chain has TRBV24-1 and TRBJ2-1; 7 nucleotides match TRBD2. CDR1 KGHDR and CDR2 SFDVKD come from the germline V gene. CDR3 length equals 13 residues. V was clipped by 9 bases and J by 3 bases; unmatched bases: 4. The CDR3 loop is CATSSGLYNEQFF. CDR3 DNA sequence: TGTGCCACCTCTAGCGGACTCTACAATGAGCAGTTCTTC.

J is TRBJ2-2 and V is TRBV2; 11 bases are shared with TRBD2. V was clipped by 4 bases and J by 4 bases; unmatched bases: 2. The V gene's germline CDR1 is SNHLY and CDR2 FYNNEI. The CDR3 covers 15 residues. Written as DNA, the CDR3 is TGTGCCAGCAGTGTACTAGCGGGAGTCACCGGGGAGCTGTTTTTT. Amino acids: CASSVLAGVTGELFF.

This chain joins TRBV9 and TRBJ2-3; D unresolved. Germline CDR1 is SGDLS and CDR2 is YYNGEE. The CDR3 runs 14 residues. The ends were cut back, 3 bases at V and 1 base at J, with 9 bases in the middle. CDR3 sequence reads: CASSATGRTDTQYF. CDR3 bases: TGTGCCAGCAGCGCGACCGGTCGCACAGATACGCAGTATTTT.

This chain links TRBV6-5 with TRBJ2-3; a possible D gene is TRBD2 (7 bases). CDR1 and CDR2 (germline): MNHEY, SVGAGI. Trimming removed 8 bases at V and 6 bases at J, with 15 bases between. The CDR3 loop spans 13 amino acids. CDR3 sequence reads: CASWGGASDTQYF. In nucleotides, the CDR3 is TGTGCCAGCTGGGGGGGGGCCTCCGATACGCAGTATTTT.

CDR3 DNA sequence: TGCAGCGTTACACCAACAGGGGATGGCTACACCTTC. It is translated as CSVTPTGDGYTF. The chain couples TRBV29-1 to TRBJ1-2; TRBD1 matches 7 bases. This CDR3 is built from 12 residues. Germline V CDR1 and CDR2: SQVTM, ANQGSEA. Trimming at V came to 5 bases and at J to 6 bases, leaving 6 bases not matched to a gene.